Below, 8 T cell receptor beta chains from the same sample are listed, as sequenced in a study of blood T cells in healthy people across ages. The second PCR ran roughly 7 to 12 cycles with a sample-barcoded 5' primer and J-beta primers. TCRdb re-called the 5' RACE reads with MiXCR, one entry per CDR3 protein. The sample lists around 900,000 distinct CDR3 sequences, roughly half seen once, with roughly a fifth in the top ten. Sequenced input: blood. Source of these receptors: an older woman in good health.

In this sample, this clonotype turned up a few times. The chain couples TRBV5-4 to TRBJ2-7; perhaps TRBD1 as D (6 bases). CDR1 and CDR2 from the germline V gene are SGHNT and YYREEE (reference sequence). V was pared by 4 bases and J by 5 bases, with 10 bases between. The CDR3 contains 12 residues. CDR3 in DNA: TGTGCCAGCAGCGAGGGGGTCAACGAGCAGTACTTC. This encodes CASSEGVNEQYF.

This clonotype came up once. The rearrangement links TRBV20-1 to TRBJ2-3, with 10 bases matching TRBD1. This CDR3 region has 14 residues. Trimming took 6 bases from V and 6 from J; bases not matched to a gene: 9. Germline V CDR1 and CDR2: DFQATT, SNEGSKA (reference sequence). This chain's CDR3 is CSAAGTGVFDTQYF. The DNA for the CDR3 is TGCAGTGCAGCCGGGACAGGGGTTTTCGATACGCAGTATTTT.

The chain joins TRBV7-9 to TRBJ2-5; 9 bases are a match to TRBD2. The end of the DNA aligns better with TRBJ2-7, so the J call may be wrong. The length of the CDR3 is 16 residues. The germline gives CDR1 SEHNR, CDR2 FQNEAQ (reference sequence). The CDR3 sequence is CASSYIGGRAFHEQYF. In DNA, the CDR3 is TGTGCCAGCAGCTATATTGGCGGGAGGGCCTTCCACGAGCAGTACTTC.

V usage is TRBV5-1 and J usage is TRBJ2-3; tentatively, D is TRBD1 (6 bases). Germline loops: CDR1 SGHRS, CDR2 YFSETQ. The CDR3 sequence is 15 residues long. Trimming took 0 bases from V and 6 from J, leaving 14 bases between them. The DNA of the CDR3 is TGCGCCAGCAGCTTGGGACAGGACCCTCTGGATACGCAGTATTTT. Amino acid sequence: CASSLGQDPLDTQYF.

This sequence joins TRBV25-1 and TRBJ1-2; D is perhaps TRBD1 (5 bases). Germline V gene lookup returns CDR1 MGHDK and CDR2 SYGVNS. V was cut by 8 bases and J by 5 bases, with 15 bases left in between. The CDR3 consists of 13 residues. The CDR3 region is CASSPGDWYGYTF. CDR3 in DNA: TGTGCCAGCTCCCCGGGGGACTGGTATGGCTACACCTTC.

About this clonotype itself: The germline gene is not matched at one end of the junction; a read error may be the cause. This rearrangement joins TRBV20-1 to TRBJ2-1; 9 bases map to TRBD2. Germline lookup yields CDR1 DFQATT and CDR2 SNEGSKA (reference sequence). This CDR3 spans 14 amino acids. The CDR3, as DNA: TGCAGTGCTAGTGGGGCGGGAGGGTACAAGGAGCAGTTCTTC. Protein sequence: CSASGAGGYKEQFF.

This clonotype has at least ten counts. V usage is TRBV20-1 and J usage is TRBJ2-1; the match to TRBD2 covers 14 bases. CDR1 DFQATT and CDR2 SNEGSKA come from the germline V gene (reference sequence). CDR3 length equals 18 residues. The ends lost 5 bases at V and 0 bases at J; junction bases unmatched: 9. The CDR3 coding sequence is TGCAGTGCTGCACCGGGACTAGCGGGAGTCTCCTCCTACAATGAGCAGTTCTTC. Amino acids: CSAAPGLAGVSSYNEQFF.

The chain carries TRBV2 and TRBJ2-2; maybe TRBD1 (6 bases). Germline lookup yields CDR1 SNHLY and CDR2 FYNNEI. V was shortened by 6 bases and J by 7 bases, with 21 bases between the two germline ends. The CDR3 runs to 16 residues. This chain's CDR3 is CASSDIDRRSFGELFF. The CDR3 DNA is TGTGCCAGCAGCGATATAGACAGGCGATCTTTCGGGGAGCTGTTTTTT.